Shown below are 5 T cell receptor beta chains from a single sample sequenced in a study of blood T cell repertoires in COVID-19. Libraries were prepared by immunoSEQ multiplex PCR; TCRdb keeps only in-frame clonotypes and omits some of them. The data show approximately 450,000 clones, more than 85% seen once. The sequenced material came from peripheral blood. Every receptor here comes from a young woman with acute or convalescent COVID-19.

V usage is TRBV19 and J usage is TRBJ2-7; TRBD2 matches 9 bases. Unmatched junction bases numbered 5, after V lost 3 bases and J lost 5 bases. CDR1 and CDR2 from the germline V gene are LNHDA and SQIVND (reference sequence). This CDR3 contains 14 residues. CDR3 in DNA: TGTGCCAGTAGTATGGGCGGGGGGGCCCACGAGCAGTACTTC. It translates to CASSMGGGAHEQYF.

This clone was recorded once. The chain recombines TRBV18 with TRBJ1-4; possible D gene TRBD1, 6 bases. CDR1 and CDR2 (germline): KGHSH, LQKENI. Trimming stripped 3 bases from V and 4 bases from J, with 9 bases between. CDR3 length: 14 amino acids. The CDR3 region has the DNA TGTGCCAGCTCACCGGCAGGGGATAATGAAAAACTGTTTTTT. Translating it yields CASSPAGDNEKLFF.

This chain uses TRBV5-1 with TRBJ1-5, with unresolved D. Germline V gene sequence: CDR1 SGHRS, CDR2 YFSETQ. The CDR3 sequence is 17 residues long. V was pared by 0 bases and J by 5 bases, with 18 bases between. In DNA, the CDR3 is TGCGCCAGCAGCTTGGGGCCGGGGTCTACGAGGGATCAGCCCCAGCATTTT. It yields the protein CASSLGPGSTRDQPQHF.

The rearrangement joins TRBV30 to TRBJ1-5, with unresolved D. V was shortened by 1 base and J by 2 bases, with 6 bases between the two germline ends. The CDR3 runs to 13 residues. Per germline, CDR1 GTSNPN and CDR2 SVGIG (reference sequence). The CDR3 DNA is TGTGCCTGGAGTGGGGAGCGCAATCAGCCCCAGCATTTT. Protein: CAWSGERNQPQHF.

The rearrangement uses TRBV2 and TRBJ1-1; D might be TRBD1 (5 bases). Trimming left V 5 bases short and J 4 bases short, with 11 bases between. Per the germline V gene, CDR1 is SNHLY and CDR2 is FYNNEI. The CDR3 extends over 13 amino acids. CDR3 nucleotide sequence: TGTGCCAGCAGTACAGGTATTCGCACTGAAGCTTTCTTT. Translated, it gives CASSTGIRTEAFF.